This entry features one T cell receptor beta chain sequence. Its antigen is not identified. Sorted subsets were amplified in replicate PCRs using 200 ng DNA, tens of thousands of T cell genomes. Libraries were prepared by immunoSEQ multiplex PCR; TCRdb keeps only in-frame clonotypes and omits some of them. The top ten clones hold less than 11% of a sample with a few hundred thousand clones, roughly 70% of them seen once. This sample stems from a study of shared clonotypes between healthy human individuals. Study background: CD4 naive and CD4 memory each took three plates per donor, while CD8 naive took two and CD8 memory one.

Broader study findings: Expectations were that clonotype sharing among donors would be affected by sequencing depth.

The TCR originated in a man younger than 45 in good health. Source material: memory CD4+ T cells sorted from blood. Subset noted: CD45RA-negative fraction.

CDR3 sequence (DNA): TGTGCCAGCAGCCCATCCTCTAGAGAGCAGTACTTC. Translating gives CASSPSSREQYF. V usage is TRBV11-2 and J usage is TRBJ2-7, with D uncertain. The CDR3 runs to 12 residues. CDR1 SGHAT and CDR2 FQNNGV come from the germline V gene. The germline V and J ends were trimmed by 5 bases and 7 bases, with 12 bases remaining between them.